This T cell receptor beta chain came from a study of CD8+CD57+ T cells in acquired aplastic anemia. Points from the study as a whole: Patients and controls had in common twenty-nine CD8+ CDR3 sequences.

On this clonotype: Its specificity is not known.

There are 13 residues in the CDR3. Germline V gene data show CDR1 as DFQATT and CDR2 as SNEGSKA (reference sequence). Deletions cut 5 bases from V and 4 bases from J, with 15 bases between. Genomic DNA acted as the template from which TCR beta VDJ combination and CDR3 sequence profiling were carried out. TCRdb fed the reads into MiXCR, producing one record per CDR3 protein. The table records about 120,000 distinct CDR3 sequences, 45% to 60% of them present only once. Patients picked for sequencing had shown CD8+CD57+ cell expansion detected by flow cytometry. In all patients, the disease was severe acquired aplastic anemia.

The receptor's source is a human donor with aplastic anemia. This chain links TRBV20-1 with TRBJ2-7, with D perhaps given as TRBD1 or TRBD2 (5 bases each). Sequencing input: sorted CD4+, CD8+, or CD8+CD57+ T cells (not recorded which) from PBMCs. Here the CDR3 DNA reads TGCAGTGCTGAGGGGCTAGCCGCGTACGAGCAGTACTTC. It encodes CSAEGLAAYEQYF.